This T cell receptor (beta chain) was documented in a study of OX40 agonist ivuxolimab in advanced cancers. Germline assignment: CDR1 SGDLS and CDR2 YYNGEE. Trimming cost V 9 bases and J 0 bases; bases outside gene matches: 27. The CDR3 has 22 amino acids. Assay used: immunoSEQ multiplex PCR; TCRdb lists only in-frame clones, some missing. The profile shows about 90,000 clones, roughly 93% of them singletons. The chain has TRBV9 and TRBJ2-3; 11 bases line up with TRBD2. This receptor was taken from an adult with an advanced solid tumor such as melanoma, head and neck, liver or kidney cancer. Sequenced here: CD4+ or CD8+ T cells sorted from blood, sampled in a trial of the OX40 agonist ivuxolimab. The CDR3 spells CATKPTTPGLAVMSSSTDTQYF. The CDR3 DNA reads TGTGCCACCAAACCGACAACACCGGGACTAGCGGTAATGAGTAGCAGCACAGATACGCAGTATTTT.